This record looks at one TCR beta chain sequence and its context. Profiling relied on immunoSEQ multiplex PCR, and the TCRdb table lists in-frame clones only, not all of them. Seen here are approximately 160,000 clones, over 75% observed once, and the top ten hold roughly 9.6%. The sample originates from a study of blood T cell repertoires in COVID-19. Sample: peripheral blood. This receptor was taken from a man aged 55 to 69 with active or convalescent COVID-19.

CDR3 in amino acids: CASSKRTGGGTEAFF. The DNA for the CDR3 is TGCGCCAGCAGCAAAAGGACAGGGGGCGGAACTGAAGCTTTCTTT. This chain connects TRBV5-1 to TRBJ1-1; 11 bases map to TRBD1. CDR1 is SGHRS and CDR2 is YFSETQ in the germline V gene. Losses at the gene ends were 4 bases for V and 5 bases for J; bases not matched to a gene: 7. The CDR3 is made up of 15 amino acids. Filled out from reference TRBV5-1 and TRBJ1-1, the complete variable domain reads KAGVTQTPRYLIKTRGQQVTLSCSPISGHRSVSWYQQTPGQGLQFLFEYFSETQRNKGNFPGRFSGRQFSNSRSEMNVSTLELGDSALYLCASSKRTGGGTEAFFGQGTRLTVV.